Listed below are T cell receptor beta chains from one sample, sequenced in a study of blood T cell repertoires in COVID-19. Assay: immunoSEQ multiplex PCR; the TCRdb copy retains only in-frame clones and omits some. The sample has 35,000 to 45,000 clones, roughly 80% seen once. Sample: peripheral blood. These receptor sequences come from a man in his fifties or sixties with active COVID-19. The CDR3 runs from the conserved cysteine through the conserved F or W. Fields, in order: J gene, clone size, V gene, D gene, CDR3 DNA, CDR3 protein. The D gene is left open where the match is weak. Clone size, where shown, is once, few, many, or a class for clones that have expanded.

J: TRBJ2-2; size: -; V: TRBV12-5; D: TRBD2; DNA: TGTGCTAGTGGGAGCCGGACTAGCCGGGGGGCCGGGGAGCTGTTTTTT; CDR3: CASGSRTSRGAGELFF
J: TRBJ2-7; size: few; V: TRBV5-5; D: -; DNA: TGTGCCAGCAGACCCGGGACTGACTCCTACGAGCAGTACTTC; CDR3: CASRPGTDSYEQYF
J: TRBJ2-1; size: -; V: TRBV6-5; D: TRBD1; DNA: TGTGCCAGCAGTTACTTCGACAGGGGAAGCAATGAGCAGTTCTTC; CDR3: CASSYFDRGSNEQFF
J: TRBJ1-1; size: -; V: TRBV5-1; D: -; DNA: TGCGCCAGCAGCTTGACATCGCAGCGAGCTTTCTTT; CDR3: CASSLTSQRAFF
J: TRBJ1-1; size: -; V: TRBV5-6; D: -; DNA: TGTGCCAGCAGCTTGTGGATTCGGGACACTGAAGCTTTCTTT; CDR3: CASSLWIRDTEAFF
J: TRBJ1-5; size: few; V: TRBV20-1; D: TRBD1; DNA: TGCAGTGCTAGTCAGGGCAGGGGGCGAGGCAATCAGCCCCAGCATTTT; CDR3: CSASQGRGRGNQPQHF
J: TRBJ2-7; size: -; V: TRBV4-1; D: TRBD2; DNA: TGCGCCAGCAGCCAAGTTGTTAGTGCGGGGGGGCCATACGAGCAGTACTTC; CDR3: CASSQVVSAGGPYEQYF
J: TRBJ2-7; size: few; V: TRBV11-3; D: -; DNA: TGTGCCAGCAGCTTAGCTCCGGGACTGACCTACGAGCAGTACTTC; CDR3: CASSLAPGLTYEQYF
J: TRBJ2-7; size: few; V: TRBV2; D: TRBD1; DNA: TGTGCCAGCAGTCGCCGCCCCGGGACAGGAGGCGGCGAGCAGTACTTC; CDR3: CASSRRPGTGGGEQYF
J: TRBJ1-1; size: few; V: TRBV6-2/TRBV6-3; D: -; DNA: TGTGCCAGCAGTTATACGGTAACGAACACTGAAGCTTTCTTT; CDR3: CASSYTVTNTEAFF
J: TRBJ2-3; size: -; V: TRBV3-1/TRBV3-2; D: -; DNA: TGTGCCAGCAGCCAATATCTTCGGGGTACGCAGTATTTT; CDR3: CASSQYLRGTQYF
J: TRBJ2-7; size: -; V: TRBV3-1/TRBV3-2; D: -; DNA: TGTGCCAGCAGCCGCACGGAGGACTACGAGCAGTACTTC; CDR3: CASSRTEDYEQYF
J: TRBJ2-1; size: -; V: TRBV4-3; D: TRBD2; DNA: TGCGCCAGCAGCCAAGATAGAGGCGGGGGGGTGTACAATGAGCAGTTCTTC; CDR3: CASSQDRGGGVYNEQFF
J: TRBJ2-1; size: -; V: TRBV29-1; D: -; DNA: TGCAGCGTTGACAGGGGTAACAATGAGCAGTTCTTC; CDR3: CSVDRGNNEQFF
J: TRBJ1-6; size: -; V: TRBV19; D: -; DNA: TGTGCCAGTAGTATAGATTCCGGACTTGGGGCCCTCCACTTT; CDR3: CASSIDSGLGALHF
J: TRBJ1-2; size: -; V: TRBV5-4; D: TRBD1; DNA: TGTGCCAGCAGCTTGGACAGGGGAATCGGAGGCTACACCTTC; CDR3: CASSLDRGIGGYTF
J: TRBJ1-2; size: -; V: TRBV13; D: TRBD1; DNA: TGTGCCAGCAGTGTAGACAGGGGGAACTATGGCTACACCTTC; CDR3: CASSVDRGNYGYTF
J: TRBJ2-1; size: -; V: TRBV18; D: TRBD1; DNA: TGTGCCAGCTCACCACTCACAGGGGGAGAGGATGAGCAGTTCTTC; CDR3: CASSPLTGGEDEQFF
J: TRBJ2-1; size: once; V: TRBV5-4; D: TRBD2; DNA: TGTGCCAGCAGCCGACTACTAGCGGGAGGCCATTACAATGAGCAGTTCTTC; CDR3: CASSRLLAGGHYNEQFF
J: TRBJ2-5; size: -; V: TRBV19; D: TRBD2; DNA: TGTGCCAGTAGTATCAGGACTAGCGTGGGGGAGACCCAGTACTTC; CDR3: CASSIRTSVGETQYF
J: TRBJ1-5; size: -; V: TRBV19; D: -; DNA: TGTGCCAGTAGAGAGTGGTCGGGGGGGTCCAATCAGCCCCAGCATTTT; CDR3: CASREWSGGSNQPQHF
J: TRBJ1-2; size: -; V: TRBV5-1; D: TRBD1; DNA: TGCGCCAGCAGCTTGGTGGGACAGGGGGCTGATGGCTACACCTTC; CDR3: CASSLVGQGADGYTF
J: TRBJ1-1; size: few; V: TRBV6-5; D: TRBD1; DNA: TGTGCCAGCACCTTAGGACAGGGGACTGAAGCTTTCTTT; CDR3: CASTLGQGTEAFF
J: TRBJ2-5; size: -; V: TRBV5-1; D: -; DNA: TGCGCCAGCAGCCGCTTAACAGGGAACCAAGAGACCCAGTACTTC; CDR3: CASSRLTGNQETQYF
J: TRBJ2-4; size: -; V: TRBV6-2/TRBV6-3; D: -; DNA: TGTGCCAGCAGTTACCCGGACTCGGGCATTCAGTACTTC; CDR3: CASSYPDSGIQYF
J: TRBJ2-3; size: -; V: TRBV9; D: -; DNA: TGTGCCAGCAGCTCTAGTGGGAGCACAGATACGCAGTATTTT; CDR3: CASSSSGSTDTQYF
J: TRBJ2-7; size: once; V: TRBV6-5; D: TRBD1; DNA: TGTGCCAGCAGGGGACAGGGGAAACTCGAGCAGTACTTC; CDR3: CASRGQGKLEQYF
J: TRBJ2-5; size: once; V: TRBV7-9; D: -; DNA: TGTGCCAGCAGCTTACTATCACAAGAGACCCAGTACTTC; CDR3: CASSLLSQETQYF
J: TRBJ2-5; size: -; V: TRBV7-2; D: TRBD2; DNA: TGTGCCAGCAGCTTACGGCTAGCGGGGCAAGAGACCCAGTACTTC; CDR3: CASSLRLAGQETQYF
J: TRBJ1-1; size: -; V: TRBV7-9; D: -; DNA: TGTGCCAGCAGCCCTGGGAGCGGACTTCCTGGGACTGAAGCTTTCTTT; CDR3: CASSPGSGLPGTEAFF
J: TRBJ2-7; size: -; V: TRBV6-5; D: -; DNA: TGTGCCAGCAATCGGGGAGGCGAGCAGTACTTC; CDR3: CASNRGGEQYF
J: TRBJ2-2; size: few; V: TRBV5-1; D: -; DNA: TGCGCCAGCAGCGGAGACACCTGGGGAGTTGCCGGGGAGCTGTTTTTT; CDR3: CASSGDTWGVAGELFF
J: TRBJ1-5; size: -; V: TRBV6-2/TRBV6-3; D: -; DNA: TGTGCCAGCAGTTACTCAGTTCGGGGTTTAAGTCGCGGTCAGCCCCAGCATTTT; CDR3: CASSYSVRGLSRGQPQHF
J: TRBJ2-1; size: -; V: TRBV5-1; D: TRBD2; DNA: TGCGCCAGCAGCGTCAAAGCCTTAGCGGGGCAAAACTACAATGAGCAGTTCTTC; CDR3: CASSVKALAGQNYNEQFF
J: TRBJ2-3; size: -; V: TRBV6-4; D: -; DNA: TGTGCCAGCAGTGACTCTGGGTCGAGAGAGGGTGGTCTCGCAGATACGCAGTATTTT; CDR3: CASSDSGSREGGLADTQYF
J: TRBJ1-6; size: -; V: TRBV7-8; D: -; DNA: TGTGCCAGCAGCCCGCCGACAGGATCGAATTCACCCCTCCACTTT; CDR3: CASSPPTGSNSPLHF
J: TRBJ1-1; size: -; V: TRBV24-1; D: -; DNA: TGTGCCACCAGTTATCAGGAAAACACTGAAGCTTTCTTT; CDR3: CATSYQENTEAFF